Listed here is a single T cell receptor (beta chain). What it recognizes is unknown. These data belong to a study of OX40 agonist ivuxolimab in advanced cancers. About the study: At 75% to 90% male, the cohort had a mean age of 60 years, ranging from roughly 20 to 79. Having had anti-PD-1, anti-PD-L1 or anti-CTLA-4 therapy before was allowed, and under 50% had some. General observations from the study: Blood T cells, both CD4+ and CD8+, expanded clonally by week 6 at 0.1 to 3.0 mg/kg. There were, on average, more expanded clones in CD8+ T cells than in CD4+.

Looked up from germline, CDR1 is SGHAT and CDR2 is FQNNGV. The CDR3 loop spans 17 amino acids. Trimming took 5 bases from V and 2 from J, leaving 19 bases between them. Sequenced by immunoSEQ multiplex PCR; TCRdb stores in-frame clones only, minus some. The sample has about 54,000 clones; around four fifths are singletons. The J gene is TRBJ2-4, the V gene TRBV11-2; the D is unclear. This TCR was recovered from an adult with an advanced solid tumor such as melanoma, head and neck, liver or kidney cancer. Sequences were derived from CD4+ or CD8+ T cells sorted from blood, sampled in a trial of the OX40 agonist ivuxolimab. CDR3 nucleotides: TGTGCCAGCAGCACCCTCAGAGGACGGCTAACCAAAAACATTCAGTACTTC. It specifies CASSTLRGRLTKNIQYF.